Included here is one T cell receptor (beta chain) sequence, with context. Sequencing used immunoSEQ multiplex PCR; TCRdb keeps in-frame clones, though not all of them. The table includes about 78,000 clones, approximately 86% detected once. The data derive from a study of blood T cell repertoires in COVID-19. Per germline, CDR1 SGHRS and CDR2 YFSETQ. The CDR3 extends over 16 amino acids. V shed 2 bases, J shed 2 bases, and the junction held 9 bases outside the gene matches. The chain combines TRBV5-1 with TRBJ1-1; TRBD1 matches at 7 bases. This TCR was sampled from a middle-aged man with active or convalescent COVID-19. Sequencing was done on a sample of peripheral blood. CDR3 amino acids: CASSFLQQGPNTEAFF. As DNA, the CDR3 is TGCGCCAGCAGCTTCTTACAACAGGGGCCCAACACTGAAGCTTTCTTT.